This is a list of T cell receptor beta chains from one sample in a study of cytomegalovirus exposure and HLA in healthy donors. The table came from immunoSEQ multiplex PCR; TCRdb's copy has only in-frame clones and leaves some out. The table has 250,000 to 300,000 clones, roughly 86% seen once. Material: PBMCs. All receptors come from a middle-aged woman in good health and CMV-seropositive. CDR3s include the opening cysteine and the closing phenylalanine or tryptophan. A D gene is named only where the DNA matches it firmly. Rows give clone size only sometimes, using once, few, many, or a class for an expanded clone.

V: TRBV5-1; J: TRBJ2-1; length: 15; D: TRBD2; size: NA; CDR3: CASRGLAPSYNEQFF; DNA: TGCGCCAGCAGAGGACTAGCGCCTTCCTACAATGAGCAGTTCTTC
V: TRBV10-3; J: TRBJ2-2; length: 15; D: NA; size: NA; CDR3: CAISPGGAGTGELFF; DNA: TGTGCCATCAGCCCAGGTGGGGCAGGCACCGGGGAGCTGTTTTTT
V: TRBV6-1; J: TRBJ2-3; length: 15; D: NA; size: NA; CDR3: CASSRNRGGEDTQYF; DNA: TGTGCCAGCAGTCGAAACAGGGGGGGGGAAGATACGCAGTATTTT
V: TRBV4-3; J: TRBJ2-1; length: 14; D: NA; size: NA; CDR3: CASSQLAPDNEQFF; DNA: TGCGCCAGCAGCCAATTAGCGCCCGACAATGAGCAGTTCTTC
V: TRBV15; J: TRBJ1-6; length: 15; D: NA; size: NA; CDR3: CATSPGEENNSPLHF; DNA: TGTGCCACCAGCCCGGGGGAAGAGAATAATTCACCCCTCCACTTT
V: TRBV6-6; J: TRBJ2-7; length: 15; D: TRBD2; size: NA; CDR3: CASSYDPGTSSEQYF; DNA: TGTGCCAGCAGTTACGACCCGGGGACTAGCAGCGAGCAGTACTTC
V: TRBV27; J: TRBJ2-5; length: 15; D: TRBD2; size: NA; CDR3: CASSPGRRNGETQYF; DNA: TGTGCCAGCAGTCCCGGGAGGCGAAATGGAGAGACCCAGTACTTC
V: TRBV2; J: TRBJ2-7; length: 13; D: NA; size: NA; CDR3: CASSDGSSYEQYF; DNA: TGTGCCAGCAGTGACGGGAGCTCCTACGAGCAGTACTTC
V: TRBV6-5; J: TRBJ2-7; length: 16; D: TRBD2; size: NA; CDR3: CASSYSRAGGHYEQYF; DNA: TGTGCCAGCAGTTACTCTAGAGCGGGAGGGCACTACGAGCAGTACTTC
V: TRBV7-8; J: TRBJ2-7; length: 15; D: TRBD1; size: NA; CDR3: CASSETGQGTGEQYF; DNA: TGTGCCAGCAGCGAAACAGGACAGGGGACGGGCGAGCAGTACTTC
V: TRBV9; J: TRBJ2-5; length: 16; D: NA; size: NA; CDR3: CASSEGGLAKAETQYF; DNA: TGTGCCAGCAGCGAGGGGGGGCTAGCAAAGGCAGAGACCCAGTACTTC
V: TRBV7-3; J: TRBJ1-2; length: 17; D: TRBD1; size: NA; CDR3: CASSLTIPGQGRSGYTF; DNA: TGTGCCAGCAGCTTAACGATCCCGGGACAGGGGAGGAGTGGCTACACCTTC
V: TRBV14; J: TRBJ1-2; length: 13; D: NA; size: NA; CDR3: CASSQAGNYGYTF; DNA: TGTGCCAGCAGCCAGGCAGGGAATTATGGCTACACCTTC
V: TRBV7-8; J: TRBJ1-1; length: 13; D: NA; size: NA; CDR3: CASSWMTGGEAFF; DNA: TGTGCCAGCAGCTGGATGACAGGCGGGGAAGCTTTCTTT
V: TRBV6-6; J: TRBJ2-3; length: 16; D: NA; size: NA; CDR3: CASSYPLASSTDTQYF; DNA: TGTGCCAGCAGTTACCCATTAGCGTCTAGCACAGATACGCAGTATTTT
V: TRBV7-3; J: TRBJ1-6; length: 13; D: NA; size: NA; CDR3: CASSPGAPSPLHF; DNA: TGTGCCAGCAGCCCTGGGGCTCCGAGTCCCCTCCACTTT
V: TRBV28; J: TRBJ2-7; length: 14; D: NA; size: NA; CDR3: CASSFSGVSYEQYF; DNA: TGTGCCAGCAGTTTCTCCGGGGTTTCCTACGAGCAGTACTTC
V: TRBV20-1; J: TRBJ1-1; length: 11; D: TRBD1; size: NA; CDR3: CSAGPGQMAFF; DNA: TGCAGTGCTGGACCGGGACAGATGGCTTTCTTT
V: TRBV30; J: TRBJ1-4; length: 14; D: NA; size: NA; CDR3: CAWRTIQVGEKLFF; DNA: TGTGCCTGGAGAACCATCCAGGTTGGGGAAAAACTGTTTTTT
V: TRBV9; J: TRBJ2-2; length: 16; D: NA; size: NA; CDR3: CASSVDLAANTGELFF; DNA: TGTGCCAGCAGCGTCGATCTGGCAGCGAACACCGGGGAGCTGTTTTTT
V: TRBV5-4; J: TRBJ2-1; length: 15; D: TRBD2; size: NA; CDR3: CASSLGLADVNEQFF; DNA: TGTGCCAGCAGCTTGGGACTAGCGGACGTCAATGAGCAGTTCTTC
V: TRBV4-3; J: TRBJ1-5; length: 20; D: NA; size: once; CDR3: CASSQDWEGRGTYSNQPQHF; DNA: TGCGCCAGCAGCCAAGATTGGGAGGGTAGAGGAACTTATAGCAATCAGCCCCAGCATTTT
V: TRBV6-5; J: TRBJ1-5; length: 14; D: TRBD1; size: NA; CDR3: CASSRGTGGQPQHF; DNA: TGTGCCAGCAGCCGAGGGACAGGGGGGCAGCCCCAGCATTTT
V: TRBV6-5; J: TRBJ2-2; length: 15; D: TRBD2; size: NA; CDR3: CASTRTSGSTGELFF; DNA: TGTGCCAGCACCAGGACTAGCGGGAGCACCGGGGAGCTGTTTTTT
V: TRBV5-1; J: TRBJ2-2; length: 13; D: TRBD1; size: few; CDR3: CASRDRVTGELFF; DNA: TGCGCCAGCAGGGACAGGGTTACCGGGGAGCTGTTTTTT
V: TRBV28; J: TRBJ2-2; length: 13; D: TRBD2; size: once; CDR3: CASTPGGTGELFF; DNA: TGTGCCAGCACCCCGGGGGGCACCGGGGAGCTGTTTTTT
V: TRBV5-1; J: TRBJ2-3; length: 14; D: TRBD2; size: NA; CDR3: CASSLGEGTDTQYF; DNA: TGCGCCAGCAGCTTGGGGGAGGGAACAGATACGCAGTATTTT
V: TRBV7-6; J: TRBJ1-2; length: 16; D: TRBD1; size: NA; CDR3: CASSGDRGIPNYGYTF; DNA: TGTGCCAGCAGCGGGGACAGGGGAATTCCTAACTATGGCTACACCTTC
V: TRBV2; J: TRBJ2-5; length: 17; D: NA; size: NA; CDR3: CASSEGAGLALQETQYF; DNA: TGTGCCAGCAGTGAAGGCGCGGGCCTCGCCCTACAAGAGACCCAGTACTTC
V: TRBV28; J: TRBJ1-5; length: 15; D: TRBD1; size: NA; CDR3: CATTPRDSSNQPQHF; DNA: TGTGCCACCACCCCCCGGGACAGCAGCAATCAGCCCCAGCATTTT
V: TRBV7-9; J: TRBJ2-5; length: 13; D: NA; size: NA; CDR3: CASSGNALQTQYF; DNA: TGTGCCAGCAGCGGTAACGCGCTGCAGACCCAGTACTTC
V: TRBV7-9; J: TRBJ2-2; length: 18; D: NA; size: NA; CDR3: CASSPLHGVSTNTGELFF; DNA: TGTGCCAGCAGCCCACTCCACGGGGTCAGTACGAACACCGGGGAGCTGTTTTTT
V: TRBV4-3; J: TRBJ2-7; length: 17; D: TRBD2; size: NA; CDR3: CASSQGVSSGRSYEQYF; DNA: TGCGCCAGCAGCCAAGGGGTTTCTAGCGGGAGATCGTACGAGCAGTACTTC
V: TRBV7-8; J: TRBJ2-1; length: 21; D: TRBD2; size: NA; CDR3: CASSRDPGLAGSTSSYNEQFF; DNA: TGTGCCAGCAGCAGAGACCCCGGACTAGCGGGATCCACTAGCTCCTACAATGAGCAGTTCTTC
V: TRBV11-2; J: TRBJ1-1; length: 15; D: NA; size: NA; CDR3: CASSLEPSGHTEAFF; DNA: TGTGCCAGCAGCTTAGAACCGTCGGGTCACACTGAAGCTTTCTTT
V: TRBV2; J: TRBJ2-2; length: 14; D: NA; size: NA; CDR3: CASGKGSNTGELFF; DNA: TGTGCCAGCGGTAAGGGGTCGAACACCGGGGAGCTGTTTTTT
V: TRBV28; J: TRBJ2-4; length: 16; D: TRBD2; size: NA; CDR3: CASSSELAGGLYIQYF; DNA: TGTGCCAGCAGTTCCGAACTAGCGGGAGGACTATACATTCAGTACTTC
V: TRBV5-6; J: TRBJ1-4; length: 16; D: NA; size: NA; CDR3: CASSSRVTGLSEKLFF; DNA: TGTGCCAGCAGCTCGAGGGTAACAGGGTTGAGTGAAAAACTGTTTTTT
V: TRBV15; J: TRBJ2-1; length: 14; D: NA; size: NA; CDR3: CATSSTGEEDEQFF; DNA: TGTGCCACCAGCTCTACGGGGGAAGAGGATGAGCAGTTCTTC
V: TRBV11-2; J: TRBJ2-1; length: 16; D: NA; size: NA; CDR3: CASSLRGSWVYNEQFF; DNA: TGTGCCAGCAGCCTAAGGGGGAGTTGGGTATACAATGAGCAGTTCTTC
V: TRBV28; J: TRBJ2-7; length: 15; D: TRBD2; size: NA; CDR3: CASSKGGRVSDEQYF; DNA: TGTGCCAGCAGTAAGGGCGGGAGGGTGTCGGACGAGCAGTACTTC
V: TRBV7-9; J: TRBJ1-2; length: 15; D: NA; size: NA; CDR3: CASSLAGARSYGYTF; DNA: TGTGCCAGCAGCTTAGCGGGGGCCCGCAGCTATGGCTACACCTTC
V: TRBV28; J: TRBJ1-4; length: 15; D: TRBD1; size: NA; CDR3: CASRTRTGSGEKLFF; DNA: TGTGCCAGCAGAACCCGGACAGGGTCGGGAGAAAAACTGTTTTTT
V: TRBV13; J: TRBJ2-3; length: 17; D: TRBD1; size: NA; CDR3: CASSCLPRGREADTQYF; DNA: TGTGCCAGCAGCTGCTTACCAAGGGGGCGCGAGGCAGATACGCAGTATTTT
V: TRBV7-8; J: TRBJ2-2; length: 16; D: TRBD1; size: NA; CDR3: CASTSPGTGNTGELFF; DNA: TGTGCCAGCACCTCTCCCGGGACAGGGAACACCGGGGAGCTGTTTTTT
V: TRBV5-1; J: TRBJ2-1; length: 16; D: TRBD2; size: NA; CDR3: CASSLGTSGSYNEQFF; DNA: TGCGCCAGCAGCCTAGGGACTAGCGGGAGTTACAATGAGCAGTTCTTC
V: TRBV7-3; J: TRBJ2-3; length: 17; D: TRBD2; size: NA; CDR3: CASSLGLAGGPGDTQYF; DNA: TGTGCCAGCAGCTTAGGGCTAGCGGGAGGGCCAGGAGATACGCAGTATTTT
V: TRBV11-3; J: TRBJ2-7; length: 14; D: NA; size: few; CDR3: CASSTRAGTYEQYF; DNA: TGTGCCAGCAGCACTAGGGCTGGGACCTACGAGCAGTACTTC
V: TRBV9; J: TRBJ2-5; length: 16; D: TRBD1; size: NA; CDR3: CASSVEGQGLAETQYF; DNA: TGTGCCAGCAGCGTAGAGGGACAGGGGTTAGCGGAGACCCAGTACTTC
V: TRBV9; J: TRBJ2-3; length: 16; D: TRBD1; size: few; CDR3: CASSVWTGGVTDTQYF; DNA: TGTGCCAGCAGCGTATGGACAGGGGGCGTCACAGATACGCAGTATTTT
V: TRBV5-1; J: TRBJ2-3; length: 13; D: NA; size: NA; CDR3: CASSSSSTDTQYF; DNA: TGCGCCAGCAGCTCCTCTTCCACAGATACGCAGTATTTT
V: TRBV29-1; J: TRBJ2-3; length: 14; D: TRBD1; size: NA; CDR3: CSVTTGGGTDTQYF; DNA: TGCAGCGTCACCACAGGGGGAGGCACAGATACGCAGTATTTT
V: TRBV13; J: TRBJ1-3; length: 13; D: TRBD1; size: NA; CDR3: CASSADRDNTIYF; DNA: TGTGCCAGCAGCGCGGACAGGGACAACACCATATATTTT
V: TRBV23-1; J: TRBJ1-6; length: 15; D: TRBD1; size: NA; CDR3: CASDKQGARNSPLHF; DNA: TGCGCCAGCGACAAACAGGGGGCTCGTAATTCACCCCTCCACTTT
V: TRBV19; J: TRBJ2-3; length: 16; D: TRBD2; size: few; CDR3: CATGGRTSGSSDTQYF; DNA: TGTGCCACTGGCGGGAGGACTAGCGGGAGTTCAGATACGCAGTATTTT
V: TRBV19; J: TRBJ1-2; length: 16; D: NA; size: NA; CDR3: CASSALDIRQGFGYTF; DNA: TGTGCCAGTAGTGCCTTAGACATTCGGCAGGGGTTCGGCTACACCTTC
V: TRBV19; J: TRBJ2-7; length: 14; D: NA; size: NA; CDR3: CASSLTGGAYEQYF; DNA: TGTGCCAGTAGTTTAACAGGGGGGGCCTACGAGCAGTACTTC